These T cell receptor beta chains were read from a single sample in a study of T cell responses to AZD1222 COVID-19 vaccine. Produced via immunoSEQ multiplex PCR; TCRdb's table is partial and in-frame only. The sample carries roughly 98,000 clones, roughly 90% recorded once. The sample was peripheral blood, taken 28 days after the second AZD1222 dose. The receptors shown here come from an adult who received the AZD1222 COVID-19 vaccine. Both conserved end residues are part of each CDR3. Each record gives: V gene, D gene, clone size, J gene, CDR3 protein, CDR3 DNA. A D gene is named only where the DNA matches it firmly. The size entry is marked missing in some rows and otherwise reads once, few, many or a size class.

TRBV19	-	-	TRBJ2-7	CASSFWGVQYF	TGTGCCAGTAGTTTCTGGGGTGTGCAGTACTTC
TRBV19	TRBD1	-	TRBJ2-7	CASRPTGTGQTYEQYF	TGTGCCAGTAGACCAACCGGGACAGGTCAAACCTACGAGCAGTACTTC
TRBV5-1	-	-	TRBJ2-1	CASSLGGTDYNEQFF	TGCGCCAGCAGCTTGGGGGGGACGGACTACAATGAGCAGTTCTTC
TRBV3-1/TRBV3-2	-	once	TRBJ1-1	CASTHIRADLNTEAFF	TGTGCCAGCACCCACATAAGGGCTGACTTGAACACTGAAGCTTTCTTT
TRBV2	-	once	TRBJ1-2	CASSDTIQRNLVYGYTF	TGTGCCAGCAGTGATACGATTCAAAGGAACTTAGTCTATGGCTACACCTTC
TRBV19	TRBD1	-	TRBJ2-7	CASRETGGTYEQYF	TGTGCCAGTAGGGAGACAGGGGGAACTTACGAGCAGTACTTC
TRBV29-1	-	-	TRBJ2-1	CSVTKGVLANEQFF	TGCAGCGTTACGAAGGGGGTTCTGGCTAATGAGCAGTTCTTC
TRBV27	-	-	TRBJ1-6	CASRRQADNSPLHF	TGTGCCAGCAGAAGACAGGCGGATAATTCACCCCTCCACTTT
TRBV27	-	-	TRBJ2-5	CASRSGTKYQETQYF	TGTGCCAGCCGTTCCGGGACCAAGTACCAAGAGACCCAGTACTTC
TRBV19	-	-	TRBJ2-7	CASSPVEGGDSAYEQYF	TGTGCCAGTAGTCCCGTGGAGGGTGGGGACAGTGCCTACGAGCAGTACTTC
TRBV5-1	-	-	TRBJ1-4	CASSLGSAGRNEKLFF	TGCGCCAGCAGCTTGGGATCGGCAGGTCGAAATGAAAAACTGTTTTTT
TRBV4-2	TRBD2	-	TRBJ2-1	CASSQERGTSGSHEQFF	TGTGCCAGCAGCCAAGAACGAGGAACTAGCGGGAGCCATGAGCAGTTCTTC
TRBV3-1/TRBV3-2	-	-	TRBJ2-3	CASSQGMQDTQYF	TGTGCCAGCAGCCAAGGAATGCAAGATACGCAGTATTTT
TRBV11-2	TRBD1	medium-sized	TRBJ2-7	CASSLSGTETYEQYF	TGTGCCAGCAGTCTTTCTGGGACAGAAACCTACGAGCAGTACTTC
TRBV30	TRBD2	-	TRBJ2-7	CAWASGAYEQYF	TGTGCCTGGGCTAGCGGGGCCTACGAGCAGTACTTC
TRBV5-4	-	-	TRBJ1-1	CASSLTANTEAFF	TGTGCCAGCAGCTTGACAGCTAACACTGAAGCTTTCTTT
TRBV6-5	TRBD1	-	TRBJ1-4	CASSWGQGNEKLFF	TGTGCCAGCAGTTGGGGACAGGGAAATGAAAAACTGTTTTTT
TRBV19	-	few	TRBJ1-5	CASSIGGVSGNQPQHF	TGTGCCAGTAGTATTGGGGGGGTCTCTGGCAATCAGCCCCAGCATTTT
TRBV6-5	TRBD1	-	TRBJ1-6	CASRRDRAYNSPLHF	TGTGCCAGCAGGAGGGACAGGGCATATAATTCACCCCTCCACTTT
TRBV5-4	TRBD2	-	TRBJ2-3	CASSLGLAGVGTDTQYF	TGTGCCAGCAGCTTGGGACTAGCGGGAGTTGGCACAGATACGCAGTATTTT
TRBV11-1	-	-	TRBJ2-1	CASSLTTGALYNEQFF	TGTGCCAGCAGCTTAACGACTGGGGCTCTCTACAATGAGCAGTTCTTC
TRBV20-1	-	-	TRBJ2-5	CSAPTEARLNF	TGCAGTGCGCCGACAGAGGCCCGGCTAAACTTC
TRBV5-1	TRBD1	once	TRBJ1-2	CASRGDREHYGYTF	TGCGCCAGCAGAGGAGACAGGGAACACTATGGCTACACCTTC
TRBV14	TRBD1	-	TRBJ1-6	CASSQGTGAYNSPLHF	TGTGCCAGCAGCCAAGGGACAGGGGCCTATAATTCACCCCTCCACTTT
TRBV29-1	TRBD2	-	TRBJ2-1	CSVDGTSFDEQFF	TGCAGCGTTGACGGGACTAGCTTCGATGAGCAGTTCTTC
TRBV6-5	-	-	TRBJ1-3	CASSRTEKNTIYF	TGTGCCAGCAGTCGGACTGAGAAAAACACCATATATTTT
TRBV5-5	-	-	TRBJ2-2	CASRQNTGELFF	TGTGCCAGCAGGCAGAACACCGGGGAGCTGTTTTTT
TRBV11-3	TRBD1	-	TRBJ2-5	CASSSGQAQETQYF	TGTGCCAGCAGCTCCGGACAGGCCCAAGAGACCCAGTACTTC
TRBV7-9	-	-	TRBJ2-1	CASSLDMGLYNEQFF	TGTGCCAGCAGCTTAGATATGGGCCTATACAATGAGCAGTTCTTC
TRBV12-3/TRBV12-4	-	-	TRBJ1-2	CASNSYTF	TGTGCCAGCAATAGCTACACCTTC
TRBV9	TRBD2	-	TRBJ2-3	CASSVAASGIDTQYF	TGTGCCAGCAGCGTAGCGGCTAGCGGGATTGATACGCAGTATTTT
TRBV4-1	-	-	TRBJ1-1	CASSQGPGVGTEAFF	TGCGCCAGCAGCCAAGGTCCGGGGGTAGGGACTGAAGCTTTCTTT
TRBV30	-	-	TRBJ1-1	CAWRKWTEAFF	TGTGCCTGGAGAAAGTGGACTGAAGCTTTCTTT
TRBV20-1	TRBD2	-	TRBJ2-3	CSVGRADTQYF	TGCAGTGTGGGGAGGGCAGATACGCAGTATTTT
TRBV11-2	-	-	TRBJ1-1	CASSLERGIEAFF	TGTGCCAGCAGCTTAGAGAGGGGCATTGAAGCTTTCTTT
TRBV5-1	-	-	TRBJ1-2	CASSLAGPGGYTF	TGCGCCAGCAGCTTGGCAGGGCCTGGAGGCTACACCTTC
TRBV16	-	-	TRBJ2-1	CASSQSLTLSSYNEQFF	TGTGCCAGCAGCCAATCTCTTACTTTGAGCTCCTACAATGAGCAGTTCTTC
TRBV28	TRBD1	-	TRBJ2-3	CASSSGRTGWTDTQYF	TGTGCCAGCAGTAGCGGACGGACAGGGTGGACAGATACGCAGTATTTT
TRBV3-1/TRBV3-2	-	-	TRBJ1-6	CASSQDFGSSYNSPLHF	TGTGCCAGCAGCCAAGATTTTGGGAGCTCCTATAATTCACCCCTCCACTTT
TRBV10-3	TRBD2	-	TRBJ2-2	CAISDPSGRADGGELFF	TGTGCCATCAGTGACCCTAGCGGGAGGGCCGATGGCGGGGAGCTGTTTTTT
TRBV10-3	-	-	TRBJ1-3	CAITRGESSGNTIYF	TGTGCCATCACGAGGGGTGAGAGCTCTGGAAACACCATATATTTT
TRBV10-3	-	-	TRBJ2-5	CAISESREYQETQYF	TGTGCCATCAGTGAGTCGAGGGAGTACCAAGAGACCCAGTACTTC
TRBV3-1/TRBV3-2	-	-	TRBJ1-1	CASSQGFGQLTEAFF	TGTGCCAGCAGCCAAGGCTTCGGCCAGCTCACTGAAGCTTTCTTT
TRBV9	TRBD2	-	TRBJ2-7	CASSVGVTSGRAFSYEQYF	TGTGCCAGCAGCGTAGGTGTGACTAGCGGGAGGGCCTTTTCCTACGAGCAGTACTTC
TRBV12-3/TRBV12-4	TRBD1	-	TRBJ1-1	CASTWTGVPEAFF	TGTGCCAGCACCTGGACAGGGGTACCTGAAGCTTTCTTT
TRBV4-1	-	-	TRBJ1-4	CASSPLGRSEKLFF	TGCGCCAGCAGCCCACTGGGACGGAGTGAAAAACTGTTTTTT
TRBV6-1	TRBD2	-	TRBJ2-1	CASSAFTSATENNEQFF	TGTGCCAGCAGTGCATTCACTAGCGCCACAGAGAACAATGAGCAGTTCTTC
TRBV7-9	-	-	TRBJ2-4	CASSLGGYDINIQYF	TGTGCCAGCAGCTTGGGGGGATACGATATCAACATTCAGTACTTC
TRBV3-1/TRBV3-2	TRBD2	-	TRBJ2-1	CASSPYSGRINNEQFF	TGTGCCAGCAGCCCATATAGCGGGAGGATAAACAATGAGCAGTTCTTC
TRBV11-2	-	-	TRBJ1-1	CASSLEGRTEAFF	TGTGCCAGCAGCTTAGAAGGGAGAACTGAAGCTTTCTTT
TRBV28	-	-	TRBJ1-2	CASRSGREANYGYTF	TGTGCCAGCAGATCGGGGCGGGAAGCTAACTATGGCTACACCTTC
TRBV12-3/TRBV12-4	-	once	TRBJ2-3	CASRLTTDTQYF	TGTGCCAGCAGGTTAACCACAGATACGCAGTATTTT
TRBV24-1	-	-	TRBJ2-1	CATSDYRNEQFF	TGTGCCACCAGTGATTACCGGAATGAGCAGTTCTTC
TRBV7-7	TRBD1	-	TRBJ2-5	CASSLLQGPQETQYF	TGTGCCAGCAGCTTACTACAGGGGCCCCAAGAGACCCAGTACTTC
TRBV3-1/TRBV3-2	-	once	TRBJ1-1	CASSPYGQQAFF	TGTGCCAGCAGCCCATATGGGCAGCAAGCTTTCTTT